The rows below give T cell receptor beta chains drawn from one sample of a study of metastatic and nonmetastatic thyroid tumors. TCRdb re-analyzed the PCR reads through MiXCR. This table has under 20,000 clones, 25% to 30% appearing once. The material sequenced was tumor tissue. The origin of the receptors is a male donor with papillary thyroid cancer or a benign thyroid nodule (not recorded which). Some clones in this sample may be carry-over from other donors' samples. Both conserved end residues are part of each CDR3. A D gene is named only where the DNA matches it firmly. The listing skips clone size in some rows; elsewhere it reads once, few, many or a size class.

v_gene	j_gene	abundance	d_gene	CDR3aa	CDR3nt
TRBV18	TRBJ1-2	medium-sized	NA	CASSPPAGLAYGYTF	TGTGCCAGCTCACCACCAGCGGGTCTGGCCTATGGCTACACCTTC
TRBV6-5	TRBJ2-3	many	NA	CASSYSGGGASTDTQYF	TGTGCCAGCAGTTACTCGGGAGGGGGGGCAAGCACAGATACGCAGTATTTT
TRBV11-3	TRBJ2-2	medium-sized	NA	CASSYDGNTGELFF	TGTGCCAGCAGCTACGACGGGAACACCGGGGAGCTGTTTTTT
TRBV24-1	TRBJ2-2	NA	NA	CATSDFYRGLADTGELFF	TGTGCCACCAGTGATTTTTACCGGGGTTTGGCTGACACCGGGGAGCTGTTTTTT
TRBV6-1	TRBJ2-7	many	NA	CASSEGWNGYEQYF	TGCGCCAGCAGTGAAGGTTGGAACGGCTACGAGCAGTACTTC
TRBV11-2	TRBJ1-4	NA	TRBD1	CASSLGQGAEKLFF	TGTGCCAGCAGCCTTGGACAGGGTGCCGAAAAACTGTTTTTT
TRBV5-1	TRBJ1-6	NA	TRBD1	CASSLGQGGNSPLHF	TGCGCCAGCAGCTTGGGACAGGGTGGGAATTCACCCCTCCACTTT
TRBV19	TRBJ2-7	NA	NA	CASSTRTGVGYEQYF	TGTGCCAGTAGTACCAGGACGGGCGTTGGGTACGAGCAGTACTTC
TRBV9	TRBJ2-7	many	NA	CASSVFTGSGRQYF	TGTGCCAGCAGCGTATTCACGGGAAGCGGGCGACAGTACTTC
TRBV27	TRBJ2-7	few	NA	CASSYHNEQYF	TGTGCCAGCAGTTATCACAACGAGCAGTACTTC
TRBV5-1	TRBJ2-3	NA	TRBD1	CASSLERGPDTQYF	TGCGCCAGCAGCTTAGAGAGGGGGCCAGATACGCAGTATTTT
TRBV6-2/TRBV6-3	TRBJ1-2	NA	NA	CASSYSRTASHWGNYGYTF	TGTGCCAGCAGTTACTCCCGGACTGCTTCTCATTGGGGAAACTATGGCTACACCTTC
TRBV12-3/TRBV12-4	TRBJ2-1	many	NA	CASSPRTIGEQFF	TGTGCCAGCAGCCCGCGGACCATTGGTGAGCAGTTCTTC
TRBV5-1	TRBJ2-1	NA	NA	CASSLGLGSNEQFF	TGCGCCAGCAGCTTGGGTCTGGGGTCCAATGAGCAGTTCTTC
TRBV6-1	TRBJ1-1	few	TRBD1	CASSRPGGAEAFF	TGTGCCAGCAGTCGTCCAGGGGGCGCGGAAGCTTTCTTT
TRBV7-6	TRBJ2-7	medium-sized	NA	CASSSSSGLSYEQYF	TGTGCCAGCAGCTCTTCATCGGGTTTGTCCTACGAGCAGTACTTC
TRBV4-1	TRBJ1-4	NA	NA	CASSQWLNAGSLRKPFF	TGCGCCAGCAGCCAATGGCTCAACGCGGGGTCTCTCAGAAAACCGTTTTTT
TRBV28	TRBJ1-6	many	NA	CATGPRVNNSPLHF	TGTGCCACCGGGCCCAGGGTGAATAATTCACCCCTCCACTTT
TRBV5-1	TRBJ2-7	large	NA	CASSLTYRDEQYF	TGCGCCAGCAGCTTGACCTACAGGGACGAGCAGTACTTC
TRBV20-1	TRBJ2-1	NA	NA	CSAGKQELQFF	TGCAGTGCTGGAAAACAGGAGTTACAGTTCTTC
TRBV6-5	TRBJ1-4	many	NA	CASSYLPRGANEKLFF	TGTGCCAGCAGTTACCTACCCAGGGGTGCTAATGAAAAACTGTTTTTT
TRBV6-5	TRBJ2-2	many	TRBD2	CASSYVRGGGNGELFF	TGTGCCAGCAGTTACGTCCGGGGGGGGGGAAACGGGGAGCTGTTTTTT
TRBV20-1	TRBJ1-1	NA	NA	CSARDYRNTEAFF	TGCAGTGCTAGAGATTACAGGAACACTGAAGCTTTCTTT
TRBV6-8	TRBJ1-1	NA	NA	CASNYNKLNRKVNSEAFF	TGTGCCAGCAACTATAATAAACTTAACAGGAAAGTGAACTCTGAAGCTTTCTTT
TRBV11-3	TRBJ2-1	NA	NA	CASSLAGAPGEQFF	TGTGCCAGCAGCTTAGCGGGAGCTCCGGGTGAGCAGTTCTTC
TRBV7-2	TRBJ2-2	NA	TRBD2	CASSYSGANTGELFF	TGTGCCAGCAGCTATAGCGGGGCGAACACCGGGGAGCTGTTTTTT
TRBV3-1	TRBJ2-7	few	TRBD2	CASSPGGWLAGGTYEQYF	TGTGCCAGCAGCCCGGGGGGCTGGCTAGCGGGAGGAACCTACGAGCAGTACTTC
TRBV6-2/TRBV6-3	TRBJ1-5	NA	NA	CAISDSSDQPKHF	TGTGCCATCAGTGACTCGAGTGATCAGCCCAAGCATTTT
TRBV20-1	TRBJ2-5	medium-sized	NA	CSAREKGQQETQYF	TGCAGTGCTAGAGAAAAGGGGCAGCAAGAGACCCAGTACTTC
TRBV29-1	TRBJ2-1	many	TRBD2	CSVAGGTTLNEQFF	TGCAGCGTTGCAGGCGGGACTACCCTTAATGAGCAGTTCTTC
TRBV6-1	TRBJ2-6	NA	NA	CASSESAGGYGANVLTF	TGTGCCAGCAGTGAAAGCGCCGGCGGGTACGGGGCCAACGTCCTGACTTTC
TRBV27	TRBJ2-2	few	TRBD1	CASSPGQVSWTGELFF	TGTGCCAGCAGCCCGGGACAGGTGTCCTGGACCGGGGAGCTGTTTTTT
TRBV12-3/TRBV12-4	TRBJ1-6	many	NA	CASSLQSAGLTGGSYNSPLHF	TGTGCCAGCAGTTTACAGTCCGCGGGCCTTACCGGGGGCTCCTATAATTCACCCCTCCACTTT
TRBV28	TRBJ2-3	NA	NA	CASSLSWSGYSTDTQYF	TGTGCCAGCAGTTTGTCGTGGTCAGGGTACAGCACAGATACGCAGTATTTT
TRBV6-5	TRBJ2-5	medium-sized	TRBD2	CASSYRTSGSPQETQYF	TGTGCCAGCAGTTACAGGACTAGCGGGAGCCCCCAAGAGACCCAGTACTTC
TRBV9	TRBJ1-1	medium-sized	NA	CASSVAVDRPMNTEAFF	TGTGCCAGCAGCGTAGCTGTCGACAGACCTATGAACACTGAAGCTTTCTTT
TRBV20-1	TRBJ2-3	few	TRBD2	CSALTSGRPGTDTQYF	TGCAGTGCACTAACTAGCGGGAGGCCAGGAACAGATACGCAGTATTTT
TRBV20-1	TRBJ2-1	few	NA	CSDREAIRGKNEQFF	TGCAGTGATAGAGAAGCTATACGCGGCAAGAATGAGCAGTTCTTC
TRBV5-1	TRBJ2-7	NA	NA	CASSLGVRGSYEQYF	TGCGCCAGCAGCTTGGGGGTCCGGGGGTCCTACGAGCAGTACTTC
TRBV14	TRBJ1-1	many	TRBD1	CASSRLGQGNTEAFF	TGTGCCAGCAGCCGGCTGGGACAGGGCAACACTGAAGCTTTCTTT
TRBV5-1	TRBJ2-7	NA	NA	CASSLSGLVGGEQYF	TGCGCCAGCAGCCTATCGGGCCTCGTCGGCGGCGAGCAGTACTTC
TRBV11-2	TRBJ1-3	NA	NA	CASSVRTVAFSGNTIYF	TGTGCCAGCAGCGTAAGAACAGTCGCATTCTCTGGAAACACCATATATTTT
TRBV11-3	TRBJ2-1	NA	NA	CVSNLVPDEQFF	TGTGTCAGCAACTTAGTTCCGGATGAGCAGTTCTTC
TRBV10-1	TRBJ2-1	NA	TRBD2	CASASGAGGLGNEQFF	TGCGCCAGCGCGTCGGGAGCGGGAGGGTTGGGCAATGAGCAGTTCTTC
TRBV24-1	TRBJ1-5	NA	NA	CATSDLMLGAEGHGNQPQHF	TGTGCCACCAGTGATTTGATGCTGGGGGCGGAGGGTCATGGCAATCAGCCCCAGCATTTT
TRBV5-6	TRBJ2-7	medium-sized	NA	CASGPWAVPSEQYF	TGTGCCAGCGGCCCTTGGGCGGTCCCTAGCGAGCAGTACTTC
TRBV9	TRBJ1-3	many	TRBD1	CASSAGQGAGNTIYF	TGTGCCAGCAGCGCGGGACAGGGGGCTGGAAACACCATATATTTT
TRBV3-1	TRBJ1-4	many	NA	CASSQDPRRNEKLFF	TGTGCCAGCAGCCAGGACCCCAGACGTAATGAAAAACTGTTTTTT
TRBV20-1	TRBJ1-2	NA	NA	CSATPPGGFGDYTF	TGCAGTGCTACCCCCCCGGGGGGGTTCGGGGACTACACCTTC
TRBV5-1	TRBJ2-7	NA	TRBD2	CASRAGGASGHEQYF	TGCGCCAGCAGGGCCGGGGGGGCGAGCGGCCACGAGCAGTACTTC